This T cell receptor beta chain was observed in a study of CD8 T cells in Susac syndrome. Findings of the study overall: The TCR sequencing and HLA analysis in the study involved a relatively small number of individuals, as the study acknowledged.

CDR1 DFQATT and CDR2 SNEGSKA come from the germline V gene (reference sequence). The CDR3 covers 12 residues. With 5 bases removed from V and 8 bases from J, the gap between germline ends came to 13 bases. RNA, at roughly 0.45 to 1 ug, was reverse transcribed with random hexamers. The TCR beta CDR3 was amplified by immunoSEQ multiplex PCR across 54 Vbeta, 13 Jbeta. Each CDR3 protein gets one entry after TCRdb re-called the immunoSEQ multiplex PCR reads with MiXCR. The data show 150,000 to 200,000 distinct CDR3 sequences, roughly 95% seen once. A remark on this clonotype: Its specificity is not known.

The rearrangement uses TRBV20-1 and TRBJ2-4, with D hard to call. This TCR was recovered from a human donor in good health. The sequenced sample consisted of CD4+ T cells from PBMCs. The chain's CDR3 is CSALGLGYIQYF. The CDR3 region has the DNA TGCAGTGCTCTGGGTCTGGGGTACATTCAGTACTTC.